The clone carrying this T cell receptor beta chain was detected only once. No antigen is known for it. This sample is part of a study of T cell clones after liver transplantation. The repertoire was sequenced with immunoSEQ multiplex PCR; TCRdb's copy has only in-frame clones and lacks some. The data show 65,000 to 80,000 clones, about 80% seen once. Trimming took off 2 bases at V and 0 bases at J, with 8 bases between the two ends. The germline V gene has CDR1 SEHNR and CDR2 FQNEAQ (reference sequence). This CDR3 comprises 15 residues. Notes on the study in general: Graft donor-reactive T cells may have migrated into the graft rather than being deleted.

The chain combines TRBV7-9 with TRBJ2-1; D perhaps matches TRBD1 (6 bases). This TCR was recovered from a human donor who received a liver transplant. The sample consisted of CD4+ T cells from blood, taken before liver transplant. The CDR3 loop reads CASSLRGSSYNEQFF. DNA for the CDR3: TGTGCCAGCAGCTTAAGGGGGAGCTCCTACAATGAGCAGTTCTTC.